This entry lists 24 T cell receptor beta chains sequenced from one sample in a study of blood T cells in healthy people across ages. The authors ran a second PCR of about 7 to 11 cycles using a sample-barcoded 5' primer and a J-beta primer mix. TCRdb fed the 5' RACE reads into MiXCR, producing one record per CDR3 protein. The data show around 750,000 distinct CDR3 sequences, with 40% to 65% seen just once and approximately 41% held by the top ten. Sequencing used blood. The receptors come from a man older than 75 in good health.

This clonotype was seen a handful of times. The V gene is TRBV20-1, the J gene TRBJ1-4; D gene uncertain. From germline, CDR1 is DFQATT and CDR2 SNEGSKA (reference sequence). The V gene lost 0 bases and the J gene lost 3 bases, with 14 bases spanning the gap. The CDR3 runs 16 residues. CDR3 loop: CSARDSGQAANEKLFF. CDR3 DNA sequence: TGCAGTGCTAGAGATTCTGGTCAAGCGGCTAATGAAAAACTGTTTTTT.

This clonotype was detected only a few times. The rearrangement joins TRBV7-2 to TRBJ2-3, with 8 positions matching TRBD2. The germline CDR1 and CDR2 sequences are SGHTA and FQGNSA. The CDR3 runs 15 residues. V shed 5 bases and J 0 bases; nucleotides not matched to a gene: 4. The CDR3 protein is CASSDKRGSTDTQYF. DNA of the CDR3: TGTGCCAGCAGCGACAAGCGGGGGAGCACAGATACGCAGTATTTT.

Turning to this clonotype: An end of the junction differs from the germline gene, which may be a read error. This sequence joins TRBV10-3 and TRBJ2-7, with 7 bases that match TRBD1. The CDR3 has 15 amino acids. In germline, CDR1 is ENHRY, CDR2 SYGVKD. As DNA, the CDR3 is TGTGCCGTCAGTCCCAGACAGGGCCCTCCCAACGAGCAGTACTTC. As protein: CAVSPRQGPPNEQYF.

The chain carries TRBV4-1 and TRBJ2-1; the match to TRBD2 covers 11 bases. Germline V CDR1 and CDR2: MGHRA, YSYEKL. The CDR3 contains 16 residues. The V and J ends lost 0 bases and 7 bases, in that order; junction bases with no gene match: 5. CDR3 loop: CASSQERLAGGNEQFF. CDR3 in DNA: TGCGCCAGCAGCCAAGAGAGGCTAGCGGGAGGAAATGAGCAGTTCTTC.

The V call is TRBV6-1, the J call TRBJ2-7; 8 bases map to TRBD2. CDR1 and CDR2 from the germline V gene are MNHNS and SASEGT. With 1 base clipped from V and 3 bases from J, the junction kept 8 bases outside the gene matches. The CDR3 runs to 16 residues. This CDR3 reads CASSEEVASGYYEQYF. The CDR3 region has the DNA TGTGCCAGCAGTGAAGAGGTGGCTAGCGGGTACTACGAGCAGTACTTC.

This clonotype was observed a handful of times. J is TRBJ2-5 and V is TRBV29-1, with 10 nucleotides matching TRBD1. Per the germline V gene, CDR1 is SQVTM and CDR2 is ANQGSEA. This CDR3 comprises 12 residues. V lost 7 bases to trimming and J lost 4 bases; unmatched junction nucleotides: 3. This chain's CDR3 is CSAGQGGETQYF. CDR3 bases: TGCAGCGCTGGACAGGGGGGAGAGACCCAGTACTTC.

The CDR3 coding sequence is TGTGCCAGCAGCTTCTCCGCCGGGACAGGCGTTAACTATGGCTACACCTTC. Translated, it gives CASSFSAGTGVNYGYTF. This chain connects TRBV12-3 or TRBV12-4 to TRBJ1-2; 8 bases are shared with TRBD1. Losses at the gene ends were 6 bases for V and 1 base for J; bases not matched to a gene: 13. The length of the CDR3 is 17 residues.

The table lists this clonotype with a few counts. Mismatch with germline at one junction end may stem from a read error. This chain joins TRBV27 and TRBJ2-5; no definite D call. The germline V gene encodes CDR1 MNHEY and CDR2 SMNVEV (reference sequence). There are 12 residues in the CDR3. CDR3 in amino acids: CASSSPPETQYF. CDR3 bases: TGCGCCAGCAGCTCCCCCCCGGAGACCCAGTACTTC.

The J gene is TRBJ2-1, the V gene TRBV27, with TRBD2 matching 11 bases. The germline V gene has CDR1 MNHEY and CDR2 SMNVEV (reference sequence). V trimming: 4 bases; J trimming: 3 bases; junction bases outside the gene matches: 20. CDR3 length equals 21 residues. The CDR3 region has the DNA TGTGCCAGCAGTTCTCTCAGAGGGACTAGCGGAAGTCCCCTAGTCTACAATGAGCAGTTCTTC. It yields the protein CASSSLRGTSGSPLVYNEQFF.

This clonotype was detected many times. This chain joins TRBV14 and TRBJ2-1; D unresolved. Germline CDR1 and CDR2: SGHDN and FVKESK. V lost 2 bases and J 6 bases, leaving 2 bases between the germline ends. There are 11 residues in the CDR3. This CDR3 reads CASSQRNEQFF. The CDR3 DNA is TGTGCCAGCAGCCAACGCAATGAGCAGTTCTTC.

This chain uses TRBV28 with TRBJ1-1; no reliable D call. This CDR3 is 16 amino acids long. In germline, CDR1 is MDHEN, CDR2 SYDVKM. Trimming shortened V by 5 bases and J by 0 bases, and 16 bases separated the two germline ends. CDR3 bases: TGTGCCAGCAGTCCGCGAGGAGTCTCTATGAACACTGAAGCTTTCTTT. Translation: CASSPRGVSMNTEAFF.

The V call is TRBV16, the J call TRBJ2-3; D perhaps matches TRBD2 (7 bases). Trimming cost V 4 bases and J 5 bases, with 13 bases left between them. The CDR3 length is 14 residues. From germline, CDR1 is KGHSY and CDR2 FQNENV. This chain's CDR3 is CASSLGGAEDTQYF. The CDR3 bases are TGTGCCAGCAGCCTAGGGGGGGCTGAAGATACGCAGTATTTT.

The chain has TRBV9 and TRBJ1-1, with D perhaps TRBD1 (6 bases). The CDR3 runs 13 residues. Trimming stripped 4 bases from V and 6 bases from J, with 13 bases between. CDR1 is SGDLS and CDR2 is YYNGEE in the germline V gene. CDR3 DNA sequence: TGTGCCAGCAGCTCTCAGGGGAGTCCTGAAGCTTTCTTT. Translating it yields CASSSQGSPEAFF. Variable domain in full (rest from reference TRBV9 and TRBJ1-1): DSGVTQTPKHLITATGQRVTLRCSPRSGDLSVYWYQQSLDQGLQFLIQYYNGEERAKGNILERFSAQQFPDLHSELNLSSLELGDSALYFCASSSQGSPEAFFGQGTRLTVV.

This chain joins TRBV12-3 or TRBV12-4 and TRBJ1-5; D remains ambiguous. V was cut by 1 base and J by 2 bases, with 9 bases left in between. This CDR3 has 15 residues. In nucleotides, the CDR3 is TGTGCCAGCAGTTTAGGGACGGGCCGCAATCAGCCCCAGCATTTT. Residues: CASSLGTGRNQPQHF.

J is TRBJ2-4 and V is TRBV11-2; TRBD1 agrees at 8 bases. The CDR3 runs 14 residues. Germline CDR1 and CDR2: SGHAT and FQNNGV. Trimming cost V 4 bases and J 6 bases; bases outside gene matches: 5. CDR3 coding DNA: TGTGCCAGCAGCTCTACAGGGGGGAGAAACATTCAGTACTTC. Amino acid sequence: CASSSTGGRNIQYF.

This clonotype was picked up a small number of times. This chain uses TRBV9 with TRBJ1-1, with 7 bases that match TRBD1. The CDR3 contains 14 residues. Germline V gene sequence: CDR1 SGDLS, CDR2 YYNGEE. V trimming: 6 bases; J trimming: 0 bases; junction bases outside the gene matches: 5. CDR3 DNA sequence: TGTGCCAGCACCTTAGACAGGGTGAACACTGAAGCTTTCTTT. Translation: CASTLDRVNTEAFF.

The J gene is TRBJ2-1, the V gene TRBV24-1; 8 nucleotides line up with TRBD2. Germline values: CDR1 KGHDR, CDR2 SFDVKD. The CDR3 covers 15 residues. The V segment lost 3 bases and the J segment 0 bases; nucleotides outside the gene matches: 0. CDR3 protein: CATSDSGSSYNEQFF. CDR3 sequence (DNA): TGTGCCACCAGTGATAGCGGGAGCTCCTACAATGAGCAGTTCTTC.

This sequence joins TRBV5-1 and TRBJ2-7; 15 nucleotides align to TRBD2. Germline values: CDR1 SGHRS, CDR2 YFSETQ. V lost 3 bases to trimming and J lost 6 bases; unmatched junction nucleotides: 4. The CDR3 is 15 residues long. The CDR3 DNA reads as TGCGCCAGCAGCTGGGGACTAGCGGGAGGAACCGAGCAGTACTTC. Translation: CASSWGLAGGTEQYF.

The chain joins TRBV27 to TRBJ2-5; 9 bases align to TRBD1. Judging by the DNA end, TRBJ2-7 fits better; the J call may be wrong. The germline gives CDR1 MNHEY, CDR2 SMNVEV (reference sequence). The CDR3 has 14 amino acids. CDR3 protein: CASSDRDRDYEQYF. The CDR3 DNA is TGTGCCAGCAGTGATCGGGACAGGGATTACGAGCAGTACTTC.

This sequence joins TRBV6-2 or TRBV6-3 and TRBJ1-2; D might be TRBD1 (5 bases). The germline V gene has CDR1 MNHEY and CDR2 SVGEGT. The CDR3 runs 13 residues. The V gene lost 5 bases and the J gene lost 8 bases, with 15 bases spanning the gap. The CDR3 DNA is TGTGCCAGCAGTCCATGGACGGGGGTCGGCTACACCTTC. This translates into CASSPWTGVGYTF.

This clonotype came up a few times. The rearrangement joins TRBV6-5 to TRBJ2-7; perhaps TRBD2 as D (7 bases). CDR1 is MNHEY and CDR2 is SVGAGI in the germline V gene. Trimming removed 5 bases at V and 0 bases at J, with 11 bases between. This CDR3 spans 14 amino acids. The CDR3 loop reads CASSRGRDSYEQYF. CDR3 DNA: TGTGCCAGCAGTAGGGGGAGGGACTCCTACGAGCAGTACTTC.

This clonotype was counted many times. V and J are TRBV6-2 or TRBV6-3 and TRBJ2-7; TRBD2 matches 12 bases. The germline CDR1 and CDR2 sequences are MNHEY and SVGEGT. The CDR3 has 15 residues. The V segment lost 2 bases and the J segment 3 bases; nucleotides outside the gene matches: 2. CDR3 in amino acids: CASSYRTSGIYEQYF. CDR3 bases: TGTGCCAGCAGTTACAGGACTAGCGGGATCTACGAGCAGTACTTC.

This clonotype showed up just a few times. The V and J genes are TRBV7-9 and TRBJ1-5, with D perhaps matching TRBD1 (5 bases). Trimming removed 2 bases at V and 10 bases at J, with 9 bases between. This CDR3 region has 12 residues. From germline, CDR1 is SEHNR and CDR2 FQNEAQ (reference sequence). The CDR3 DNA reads TGTGCCAGCAGCTTACAGGGCCTCCCCCAGCATTTT. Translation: CASSLQGLPQHF.

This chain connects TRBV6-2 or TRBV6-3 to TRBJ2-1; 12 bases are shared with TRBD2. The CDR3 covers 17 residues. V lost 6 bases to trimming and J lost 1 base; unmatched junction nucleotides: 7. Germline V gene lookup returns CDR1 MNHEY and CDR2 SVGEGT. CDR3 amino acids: CASRDLAGGGSYNEQFF. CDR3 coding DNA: TGTGCCAGCAGAGATCTAGCGGGAGGGGGATCCTACAATGAGCAGTTCTTC.